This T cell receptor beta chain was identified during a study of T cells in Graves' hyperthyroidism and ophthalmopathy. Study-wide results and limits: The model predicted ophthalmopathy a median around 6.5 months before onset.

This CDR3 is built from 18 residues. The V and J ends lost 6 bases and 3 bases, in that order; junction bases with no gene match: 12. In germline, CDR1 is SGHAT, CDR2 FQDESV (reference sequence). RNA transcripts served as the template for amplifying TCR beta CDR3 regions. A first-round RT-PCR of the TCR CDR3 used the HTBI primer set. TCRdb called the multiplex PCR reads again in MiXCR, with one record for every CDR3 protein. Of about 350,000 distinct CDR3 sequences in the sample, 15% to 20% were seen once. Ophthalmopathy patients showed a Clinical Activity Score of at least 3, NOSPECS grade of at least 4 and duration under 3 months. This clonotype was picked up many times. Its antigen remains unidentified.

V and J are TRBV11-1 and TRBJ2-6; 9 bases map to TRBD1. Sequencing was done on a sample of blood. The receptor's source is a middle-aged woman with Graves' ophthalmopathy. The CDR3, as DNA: TGTGCCAGCAGGGCTAGGGACAGGGTGGCCGGTGGGGCCAACGTCCTGACTTTC. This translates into CASRARDRVAGGANVLTF.